Below are 19 T cell receptor beta chains sequenced from a single sample in a study of blood T cell repertoires in COVID-19. Assay: immunoSEQ multiplex PCR; the TCRdb copy retains only in-frame clones and omits some. The table shows 35,000 to 45,000 clones, with around nine tenths occurring only once. Sequencing input: peripheral blood. These receptors came from a man in his fifties or sixties with active COVID-19.

The V and J genes are TRBV13 and TRBJ2-1, with 7 bases matching TRBD1. Losses at the gene ends were 3 bases for V and 6 bases for J; bases not matched to a gene: 8. This CDR3 region has 15 residues. The germline CDR1 and CDR2 sequences are PRHDT and FYEKMQ (reference sequence). This CDR3 is CASSFHRTGGNEQFF. The CDR3 DNA sequence: TGTGCCAGCAGCTTCCACCGGACAGGCGGCAATGAGCAGTTCTTC.

This chain links TRBV7-3 with TRBJ2-1, with 10 nucleotides matching TRBD2. CDR1 is SGHTA and CDR2 is FQGTGA in the germline V gene. The CDR3 is 16 residues long. J was trimmed by 2 bases and V by 3 bases; bases with no gene match: 4. In nucleotides, the CDR3 is TGTGCCAGCAGCTTTTCTAGCGGGAGTGCCTACAATGAGCAGTTCTTC. Its protein is CASSFSSGSAYNEQFF.

V is TRBV11-2 and J is TRBJ2-5, with TRBD1 as a possible D gene (5 bases). The germline gives CDR1 SGHAT, CDR2 FQNNGV. The CDR3 runs to 15 residues. The ends were cut back, 0 bases at V and 4 bases at J, with 12 bases in the middle. CDR3 coding DNA: TGTGCCAGCAGCTTAGATAAGCGCACAGGAGAGACCCAGTACTTC. This gives the protein CASSLDKRTGETQYF.

This clone has only one observation. V and J are TRBV5-6 and TRBJ2-7; the D gene is possibly TRBD2 (7 bases). Germline CDR1 SGHDT, CDR2 YYEEEE. Trimming took off 2 bases at V and 1 base at J, with 10 bases between the two ends. This CDR3 region has 14 residues. DNA for the CDR3: TGTGCCAGCAGCTTTGGGGGGGCTTCCTACGAGCAGTACTTC. Translating gives CASSFGGASYEQYF.

This chain uses TRBV14 with TRBJ2-3; D remains ambiguous. Trimming pared 4 bases from V and 0 bases from J, leaving 11 bases between. The CDR3 consists of 15 residues. Germline assignment: CDR1 SGHDN and CDR2 FVKESK. The chain's CDR3 is CASSPQTLSTDTQYF. In DNA, the CDR3 is TGTGCCAGCAGCCCCCAGACACTTAGCACAGATACGCAGTATTTT.

The chain combines TRBV11-2 with TRBJ2-7; D is perhaps TRBD1 (5 bases). Between the trimmed V and J ends, which lost 5 bases and 7 bases, there was a span of 12 bases. Germline-derived CDR1 and CDR2 are SGHAT and FQNNGV. The CDR3 loop spans 12 amino acids. The CDR3 DNA follows: TGTGCCAGCAGCCCCGACAGAAGTGAGCAGTACTTC. This codes for CASSPDRSEQYF.

This chain links TRBV28 with TRBJ2-3; D possibly corresponds to TRBD2 (5 bases). Between the trimmed V and J ends, which lost 2 bases and 0 bases, there was a span of 18 bases. The CDR3 totals 18 residues. Germline V gene lookup returns CDR1 MDHEN and CDR2 SYDVKM. CDR3 sequence: CASSLRLVGVGSTDTQYF. Written as DNA, the CDR3 is TGTGCCAGCAGTTTAAGATTGGTCGGGGTAGGCAGCACAGATACGCAGTATTTT.

J is TRBJ2-1 and V is TRBV6-2 or TRBV6-3; 14 bases are shared with TRBD2. V was clipped by 7 bases and J by 6 bases; unmatched bases: 17. CDR1 and CDR2 from the germline V gene are MNHEY and SVGEGT. CDR3 length equals 19 residues. For the CDR3, the DNA is TGTGCCAGCACCCCCGGGACTAGCGGGAGTGGGTTATTTATCAATGAGCAGTTCTTC. Protein product: CASTPGTSGSGLFINEQFF.

This chain joins TRBV5-1 and TRBJ1-6; D remains ambiguous. Trimming shortened V by 0 bases and J by 7 bases, and 8 bases separated the two germline ends. The CDR3 spans 14 residues. Looked up from germline, CDR1 is SGHRS and CDR2 is YFSETQ. CDR3 loop: CASSLETGNSPLHF. CDR3 sequence (DNA): TGCGCCAGCAGCTTGGAGACTGGCAATTCACCCCTCCACTTT.

The chain has TRBV6-5 and TRBJ2-3; TRBD2 aligns across 8 bases. Unmatched junction bases numbered 6, after V lost 8 bases and J lost 2 bases. This CDR3 is built from 14 residues. Germline V gives CDR1 MNHEY, CDR2 SVGAGI. CDR3 sequence (DNA): TGTGCCAGCGGGACTAGTCTTTCCACAGATACGCAGTATTTT. It specifies CASGTSLSTDTQYF.

A single count supports this clone. CDR3 coding DNA: TGTGCCAGCAGTGAATCTCCAGACAGGGGTGGGGGCTACACCTTC. Translation: CASSESPDRGGGYTF. V is TRBV6-1 and J is TRBJ1-2; TRBD1 aligns across 8 bases. The CDR3 covers 15 residues. V dropped 2 bases and J dropped 8; count of bases not matched to a gene: 10. Germline V gene lookup returns CDR1 MNHNS and CDR2 SASEGT.

In DNA form, the CDR3 reads TGTGCCAGCAGCCCCCGGGGGTCGGCCAAAAACATTCAGTACTTC. It encodes CASSPRGSAKNIQYF. V is TRBV5-6 and J is TRBJ2-4; possible D gene TRBD2, 6 bases. Germline CDR1 SGHDT, CDR2 YYEEEE. V shed 4 bases and J shed 1 base, with 12 bases lying between them. This CDR3 is 15 amino acids long.

The chain is built from TRBV29-1 and TRBJ2-7; D unresolved. V gave up 4 bases and J gave up 1 base, with 8 bases separating them. The length of the CDR3 is 12 residues. Looked up from germline, CDR1 is SQVTM and CDR2 is ANQGSEA. In DNA form, the CDR3 reads TGCAGCGTTGGTTACACGTCCTACGAGCAGTACTTC. It yields the protein CSVGYTSYEQYF.

This chain connects TRBV2 to TRBJ2-3; the match to TRBD2 covers 8 bases. The CDR3 extends over 16 amino acids. Germline V lookup: CDR1 SNHLY, CDR2 FYNNEI. V was pared by 4 bases and J by 7 bases, with 13 bases of the junction left unmatched. Here the CDR3 reads CASSVLRGATGNTQYF. The CDR3 DNA is TGTGCCAGCAGTGTACTGCGGGGGGCTACGGGGAATACGCAGTATTTT.

J is TRBJ2-1 and V is TRBV19; D not resolved. Trimming removed 1 base from V and 2 bases from J, with 9 bases in between. Germline loops: CDR1 LNHDA, CDR2 SQIVND (reference sequence). The CDR3 covers 15 residues. The CDR3: CASSIGQSPYNEQFF. The CDR3 nucleotides are TGTGCCAGTAGTATAGGGCAGTCCCCCTACAATGAGCAGTTCTTC.

This clone was recorded only once. The chain joins TRBV5-4 to TRBJ1-1; no reliable D call. The V gene lost 4 bases and the J gene lost 5 bases, with 15 bases spanning the gap. The CDR3 loop spans 14 amino acids. Germline lookup yields CDR1 SGHNT and CDR2 YYREEE (reference sequence). The CDR3 DNA follows: TGTGCCAGCAGCCGAGACACCCTCAGGACTGAAGCTTTCTTT. It encodes CASSRDTLRTEAFF.

This clone was seen a single time. The chain uses TRBV30 and TRBJ2-3, with D possibly being TRBD2 (6 bases). The CDR3 is 16 residues long. V was clipped by 3 bases and J by 3 bases, with 19 bases between them. Germline CDR1 reads GTSNPN; CDR2 reads SVGIG (reference sequence). The CDR3 loop is CAWSRRGTAITDTQYF. CDR3 DNA sequence: TGTGCCTGGAGCCGTAGAGGGACTGCCATTACAGATACGCAGTATTTT. The variable domain in full, completed from reference TRBV30 and TRBJ2-3, reads SQTIHQWPATLVQPVGSPLSLECTVEGTSNPNLYWYRQAAGRGLQLLFYSVGIGQISSEVPQNLSASRPQDRQFILSSKKLLLSDSGFYLCAWSRRGTAITDTQYFGPGTRLTVL.

The genes are TRBV7-2 and TRBJ2-1, with D possibly being TRBD1 (5 bases). The germline V gene encodes CDR1 SGHTA and CDR2 FQGNSA. V lost 4 bases to trimming and J lost 9 bases, with 13 bases between them. This CDR3 region has 13 residues. The chain's CDR3 is CASSSYRRSEQFF. Written as DNA, the CDR3 is TGTGCCAGCAGCTCCTACAGGCGAAGTGAGCAGTTCTTC. Complete variable domain (other parts from reference TRBV7-2 and TRBJ2-1): GAGVSQSPSNKVTEKGKDVELRCDPISGHTALYWYRQSLGQGLEFLIYFQGNSAPDKSGLPSDRFSAERTGGSVSTLTIQRTQQEDSAVYLCASSSYRRSEQFFGPGTRLTVL.

J is TRBJ2-6 and V is TRBV27; D gene uncertain. CDR1 and CDR2 (germline): MNHEY, SMNVEV (reference sequence). V gave up 4 bases and J gave up 3 bases, with 16 bases separating them. The CDR3 length is 17 residues. This CDR3 reads CASSSQPTSYGANVLTF. In nucleotides, the CDR3 is TGTGCCAGCAGTTCCCAACCCACATCGTATGGGGCCAACGTCCTGACTTTC.